The clone carrying this T cell receptor beta chain was observed at least ten times. What it binds is not known. Individual cDNA molecules received unique molecular identifiers. TCRdb reprocessed the 5' RACE reads via MiXCR and lists one record per CDR3 protein. The sample lists about 68,000 distinct CDR3 sequences; more than 9% were seen once. The CDR3 extends over 15 amino acids. Germline CDR1 reads MNHEY; CDR2 reads SMNVEV (reference sequence). Trimming took off 9 bases at V and 6 bases at J, with 21 bases between the two ends. The data stem from a study of early T cells in non-severe SARS-CoV-2 infection. About the research overall: Sequencing was performed on bulk RNA from unsorted whole blood, leaving chains unpaired. Study-wide results and limits: The VDJdb matching leaned toward anti-spike CD8 responses and overlooked private and CD4 specificities.

The V gene is TRBV27, the J gene TRBJ2-1, with no clear D. The sequence derives from an adult who was a healthcare worker with PCR-confirmed SARS-CoV-2 infection or an uninfected control (not recorded which). Sequencing was carried out using whole blood. In DNA, the CDR3 is TGTGCCAGTAGGGCCCTTCGGGCCCAGTCCAATGAGCAGTTCTTC. It translates to CASRALRAQSNEQFF.